These 18 T cell receptor beta chains were sequenced from one sample in a study of graft-versus-host responses after intestinal transplantation. Assay: immunoSEQ multiplex PCR; the TCRdb copy retains only in-frame clones and omits some. This table has about 8,900 clones, about a quarter appearing once. The culture paired around 200,000 irradiated violet-dye-labeled stimulators with around 200,000 CFSE-labeled responders. The specimen comprised alloreactive CD8+ T cells from a mixed lymphocyte reaction culture, sampled before transplantation. Subset given: CFSE-low proliferating T cells sorted from approximately 6-day pre-transplant mixed lymphocyte reaction (GvH or HvG direction). These receptors all stem from a human patient who was an organ donor for intestinal transplantation.

CDR3 protein: CASTPQEDSSYEQYF. The DNA of the CDR3 is TGTGCCAGCACCCCCCAAGAGGACAGTTCCTACGAGCAGTACTTC. The genes are TRBV7-2 and TRBJ2-7, with D possibly being TRBD1 (6 bases). V shed 7 bases and J shed 1 base, with 17 bases lying between them. The CDR3 is made up of 15 amino acids. CDR1 and CDR2 (germline): SGHTA, FQGNSA.

To note about this clone: This may come from a read error, since a much larger clone is one base off. CDR3 sequence reads: CASSHAAGGVYEQYF. The CDR3, as DNA: TGCGCCAGCAGCCACGCGGCGGGGGGAGTCTACGAGCAGTACTTC. The chain is built from TRBV4-1 and TRBJ2-7; 8 positions agree with TRBD2. The CDR3 totals 15 residues. The germline V gene has CDR1 MGHRA and CDR2 YSYEKL. V lost 3 bases and J lost 3; bases outside the gene matches: 7.

This clone showed up just a few times. The chain carries TRBV2 and TRBJ1-4; TRBD1 matches at 9 bases. This CDR3 contains 16 residues. V gave up 0 bases and J gave up 8 bases; unmatched junction bases: 7. Looked up from germline, CDR1 is SNHLY and CDR2 is FYNNEI. For the CDR3, the DNA is TGTGCCAGCAGTGAAGCCCCTGGGACAGGGAGCGAAAAACTGTTTTTT. Translating it yields CASSEAPGTGSEKLFF.

In this sample, this clone is medium-sized (0.01 to 0.1%). The chain carries TRBV5-6 and TRBJ2-7; the D gene is possibly TRBD1 (5 bases). The V end was cut by 4 bases, the J end by 4 bases, with 9 bases between. This CDR3 has 12 residues. Germline CDR1 is SGHDT and CDR2 is YYEEEE. The CDR3 reads CASSPQGYEQYF. CDR3 DNA sequence: TGTGCCAGCAGCCCCCAGGGTTACGAGCAGTACTTC.

This clone was found a few times. The chain employs TRBV4-3 and TRBJ2-7, with 8 bases that match TRBD1. The germline gives CDR1 LGHNA, CDR2 YSLEER. The CDR3 loop spans 14 amino acids. The junction had 4 bases not matched to a gene; V was cut back by 0 bases and J by 6 bases. This chain's CDR3 is CASSQDTRGREQYF. The CDR3 DNA reads TGCGCCAGCAGCCAAGATACCAGGGGGCGCGAGCAGTACTTC.

This chain connects TRBV14 to TRBJ2-7, with D maybe TRBD2 (5 bases). The V end was cut by 1 base, the J end by 2 bases, with 9 bases between. The CDR3 extends over 14 amino acids. Germline CDR1 is SGHDN and CDR2 is FVKESK. CDR3 bases: TGTGCCAGCAGCCAAGGCGGGCCAGCCTACGAGCAGTACTTC. Amino acid sequence: CASSQGGPAYEQYF.

The rearrangement uses TRBV7-6 and TRBJ2-7; D may be TRBD1 (5 bases). This CDR3 spans 12 amino acids. Trimming took off 5 bases at V and 1 base at J, with 6 bases between the two ends. Germline CDR1 reads SGHVS; CDR2 reads FNYEAQ. CDR3 DNA sequence: TGTGCCAGCAGCGACAGTTCCTACGAGCAGTACTTC. Its translation: CASSDSSYEQYF.

By sample fraction, this clone is medium-sized. The chain employs TRBV5-5 and TRBJ2-7, with 7 nucleotides matching TRBD1. The germline gives CDR1 SGHKS, CDR2 YYEKEE (reference sequence). This CDR3 is built from 14 residues. V lost 4 bases and J lost 3; bases outside the gene matches: 7. The CDR3 loop is CASSPRQGVYEQYF. For the CDR3, the DNA is TGTGCCAGCAGCCCCCGACAGGGAGTCTACGAGCAGTACTTC.

This clone was seen only a few times. J is TRBJ2-7 and V is TRBV7-9; 8 bases are shared with TRBD1. Unmatched junction bases numbered 8, after V lost 3 bases and J lost 4 bases. Germline V gene lookup returns CDR1 SEHNR and CDR2 FQNEAQ (reference sequence). CDR3 length equals 15 residues. For the CDR3, the DNA is TGTGCCAGCAGCTTGGCGACAGGGGTTATATACGAGCAGTACTTC. Amino acid sequence: CASSLATGVIYEQYF.

This chain joins TRBV7-2 and TRBJ2-6; no clear D. V lost 5 bases to trimming and J lost 5 bases, with 25 bases between them. Looked up from germline, CDR1 is SGHTA and CDR2 is FQGNSA. The CDR3 runs 19 residues. CDR3 region: CASSLRSRERQSRANVLTF. The CDR3 DNA reads TGTGCCAGCAGCCTTCGCAGCAGAGAACGACAAAGTCGGGCCAACGTCCTGACTTTC.

Turning to this clone: The junction and the germline gene differ at one end; a read error may be behind it. The V call is TRBV27, the J call TRBJ2-7, with 8 bases matching TRBD1. The germline CDR1 and CDR2 sequences are MNHEY and SMNVEV (reference sequence). This CDR3 is 13 amino acids long. The CDR3 region has the DNA TGTGCCAACAGTTTGGGACAGGCCCACGAGCAGTACTTC. Its protein is CANSLGQAHEQYF.

The rearrangement joins TRBV4-2 to TRBJ2-7; 7 positions agree with TRBD2. CDR1 LGHNA and CDR2 YNFKEQ come from the germline V gene. J gave up 2 bases and V 1 base, and 2 bases lay outside the gene matches. This CDR3 has 14 residues. This CDR3 is CASSQAGGPYEQYF. The CDR3 coding sequence is TGTGCCAGCAGCCAAGCGGGAGGTCCCTACGAGCAGTACTTC.

The chain uses TRBV2 and TRBJ2-3; no reliable D call. This CDR3 region has 15 residues. The ends were cut back, 2 bases at V and 3 bases at J, with 12 bases in the middle. From germline, CDR1 is SNHLY and CDR2 FYNNEI. This CDR3 reads CASSELLLGTDTQYF. The CDR3 DNA sequence: TGTGCCAGCAGTGAACTCTTACTGGGGACAGATACGCAGTATTTT.

The chain has TRBV5-6 and TRBJ2-5; 9 bases agree with TRBD2. CDR3 size: 14 residues. Unmatched junction bases numbered 3, after V lost 1 base and J lost 5 bases. Germline CDR1 reads SGHDT; CDR2 reads YYEEEE. This chain's CDR3 is CASSLIGLAETQYF. The CDR3 nucleotides are TGTGCCAGCAGCTTGATCGGACTAGCGGAGACCCAGTACTTC.

By its share, this clone is medium-sized. The CDR3 region is CASSQVTNTEAFF. The CDR3 DNA reads TGCGCCAGCAGCCAAGTGACGAACACTGAAGCTTTCTTT. The chain recombines TRBV4-1 with TRBJ1-1, with D unclear. The CDR3 has 13 residues. The ends were cut back, 1 base at V and 1 base at J, with 4 bases in the middle. Germline V CDR1 and CDR2: MGHRA, YSYEKL.

This clone was seen more than once but under ten times. This rearrangement joins TRBV4-3 to TRBJ2-7; no firm D call. Trimming shortened V by 1 base and J by 0 bases, and 7 bases separated the two germline ends. CDR1 is LGHNA, CDR2 YSLEER, per germline. The CDR3 is 14 amino acids. CDR3 in amino acids: CASSQGHSSYEQYF. CDR3 DNA: TGCGCCAGCAGCCAAGGGCATAGCTCCTACGAGCAGTACTTC.

The chain joins TRBV4-2 to TRBJ2-7; no clear D. The CDR3 is made up of 16 amino acids. The germline V gene has CDR1 LGHNA and CDR2 YNFKEQ. V was pared by 0 bases and J by 2 bases, with 14 bases between. CDR3: CASSQDSTGNPYEQYF. CDR3 DNA: TGTGCCAGCAGCCAAGATAGTACTGGGAACCCCTACGAGCAGTACTTC.

Points on this clone: Different DNA sequences within this sample yield the same CDR3. The chain is built from TRBV11-2 and TRBJ2-7, with 7 bases lining up with TRBD2. Germline CDR1 reads SGHAT; CDR2 reads FQNNGV. CDR3 size: 14 residues. Losses at the gene ends were 5 bases for V and 3 bases for J; bases not matched to a gene: 7. The CDR3 loop is CASSGSGGGYEQYF. CDR3 DNA sequence: TGTGCCAGCAGCGGTTCGGGCGGGGGCTACGAGCAGTACTTC.